This TCR beta chain came from a study of identical twins. The study's findings and limits: There were fewer insertions in abundant cord blood beta clonotypes, but memory repertoires showed no such pattern.

A universal primer binding site was introduced by template switching. The final cDNA contained unique molecular identifiers. TCRdb analysed the 5' RACE reads with MiXCR anew, one entry per CDR3 protein. The sample shows roughly 1,500,000 distinct CDR3 sequences, about 30% of them seen only once. The CDR3 has 17 residues. In germline, CDR1 is MNHEY, CDR2 SMNVEV (reference sequence). Trimming at V came to 5 bases and at J to 3 bases, leaving 12 bases not matched to a gene. Concerning this clonotype itself: The antigen remains unidentified.

V is TRBV27 and J is TRBJ1-4; 7 bases map to TRBD1. This sequence was found in a newborn girl in good health. The sequenced sample consisted of cord blood. The CDR3 nucleotides read TGTGCCAGCAGTCTTCAGGGGGTGGTGCGGGCTAATGAAAAACTGTTTTTT. Protein: CASSLQGVVRANEKLFF.